The 28 T cell receptor beta chains below all came from one sample that was sequenced in a study of cytomegalovirus exposure and HLA in healthy donors. TCRdb's copy holds only in-frame clones and misses some; the assay was immunoSEQ multiplex PCR. The sample gives roughly 56,000 clones, 85% to 95% of which show up once; 2% to 2.5% is in the top ten. The sequencing input was PBMCs. The receptors here all came from a man aged 18 to 30 in good health and CMV-seronegative.

The chain has TRBV19 and TRBJ1-2; a possible D gene is TRBD1 (5 bases). The germline V and J ends were trimmed by 5 bases and 3 bases, with 13 bases remaining between them. The germline gives CDR1 LNHDA, CDR2 SQIVND (reference sequence). The length of the CDR3 is 14 residues. The CDR3 protein is CASSASRAHYGYTF. CDR3 nucleotides: TGTGCCAGTAGTGCCAGCAGGGCTCACTATGGCTACACCTTC.

The CDR3 here is CASSPPGEQYF. In DNA, the CDR3 is TGTGCCAGCAGTCCCCCGGGGGAGCAGTACTTC. This rearrangement joins TRBV2 to TRBJ2-7; possibly TRBD2 for D (5 bases). The V end lost 5 bases, the J end lost 7 bases, and 9 bases lay between the germline ends. Germline-derived CDR1 and CDR2 are SNHLY and FYNNEI. The CDR3 consists of 11 residues.

This clone was observed a single time. This chain uses TRBV7-2 with TRBJ1-5; the D gene is possibly TRBD1 (6 bases). Germline V gene data show CDR1 as SGHTA and CDR2 as FQGNSA. The CDR3 is 12 residues long. Trimming stripped 3 bases from V and 6 bases from J, with 6 bases between. The CDR3 DNA is TGTGCCAGCAGCTTGGACAGTCAGCCCCAGCATTTT. This gives the protein CASSLDSQPQHF. The full variable domain, its missing parts supplied by reference TRBV7-2 and TRBJ1-5, is GAGVSQSPSNKVTEKGKDVELRCDPISGHTALYWYRQSLGQGLEFLIYFQGNSAPDKSGLPSDRFSAERTGGSVSTLTIQRTQQEDSAVYLCASSLDSQPQHFGDGTRLSIL.

The gene calls are TRBV7-2 and TRBJ1-3, with unresolved D. Trimming took off 2 bases at V and 0 bases at J, with 8 bases between the two ends. The CDR3 covers 15 residues. Germline assignment: CDR1 SGHTA and CDR2 FQGNSA. CDR3 in DNA: TGTGCCAGCAGCTTATTGATCTACTCTGGAAACACCATATATTTT. This gives the protein CASSLLIYSGNTIYF.

This clone was recorded a few times. The V and J genes are TRBV28 and TRBJ1-5; 9 positions match TRBD1. This CDR3 has 14 amino acids. J lost 3 bases, V lost 4 bases, and 1 base had no gene match. Germline V gives CDR1 MDHEN, CDR2 SYDVKM. In nucleotides, the CDR3 is TGTGCCAGCAGTTGGACAGGGGTCAATCAGCCCCAGCATTTT. This translates into CASSWTGVNQPQHF.

The rearrangement joins TRBV5-1 to TRBJ2-7, with 7 bases matching TRBD1. Germline-derived CDR1 and CDR2 are SGHRS and YFSETQ. CDR3 size: 16 residues. The V gene end was trimmed by 0 bases and the J gene end by 0 bases; junction bases not matched to a gene: 6. The CDR3 sequence: CASSLEGAPLSYEQYF. The DNA for the CDR3 is TGCGCCAGCAGCTTGGAGGGGGCCCCCCTCTCCTACGAGCAGTACTTC.

The CDR3 here is CASSLSIVGRDSEQFF. The DNA of the CDR3 is TGTGCCAGCAGTTTATCGATTGTCGGGAGGGATAGTGAGCAGTTCTTC. The V gene is TRBV27, the J gene TRBJ2-1; 8 bases align to TRBD2. CDR3 length: 16 residues. CDR1 is MNHEY and CDR2 is SMNVEV in the germline V gene (reference sequence). Trimming removed 0 bases from V and 9 bases from J; junction bases left unmatched: 10.

The V call is TRBV6-1, the J call TRBJ2-3; TRBD1 matches 10 bases. Trimming took 1 base from V and 8 from J; bases not matched to a gene: 6. The CDR3 is 15 residues long. Germline V gene data show CDR1 as MNHNS and CDR2 as SASEGT. Here the CDR3 DNA reads TGTGCCAGCAGTGAAGGGGGACAGGGGATTGGTACGCAGTATTTT. Protein: CASSEGGQGIGTQYF.

The chain links TRBV29-1 to TRBJ2-3; D perhaps matches TRBD2 (5 bases). This CDR3 contains 13 residues. The V gene lost 3 bases and the J gene lost 6 bases, with 13 bases spanning the gap. The germline V gene encodes CDR1 SQVTM and CDR2 ANQGSEA. The CDR3 loop is CSVDSRGTDTQYF. The CDR3 nucleotides read TGCAGCGTTGATTCCCGGGGTACCGATACGCAGTATTTT.

J is TRBJ1-5 and V is TRBV18, with D perhaps matching TRBD1 (5 bases). From germline, CDR1 is KGHSH and CDR2 LQKENI. V was trimmed by 2 bases and J by 4 bases, leaving 9 bases between them. The CDR3 is made up of 14 amino acids. The CDR3 protein is CASSPSQGNQPQHF. The DNA of the CDR3 is TGTGCCAGCTCACCATCGCAGGGAAATCAGCCCCAGCATTTT.

The chain joins TRBV11-2 to TRBJ2-3; 7 bases fit TRBD1. CDR1 and CDR2 (germline): SGHAT, FQNNGV. V was pared by 5 bases and J by 2 bases, with 7 bases of the junction left unmatched. There are 15 residues in the CDR3. CDR3 bases: TGTGCCAGCAGCCCCCAACAGGGGTCCACAGATACGCAGTATTTT. Protein: CASSPQQGSTDTQYF.

This chain uses TRBV27 with TRBJ1-2; the D gene is possibly TRBD1 (6 bases). The CDR3 loop spans 16 amino acids. The germline V and J ends were trimmed by 5 bases and 0 bases, with 16 bases remaining between them. Germline lookup yields CDR1 MNHEY and CDR2 SMNVEV (reference sequence). CDR3 nucleotides: TGTGCCAGCAGTCCGGTCGGAGAGGGGGCTAACTATGGCTACACCTTC. Protein sequence: CASSPVGEGANYGYTF.

The rearrangement links TRBV29-1 to TRBJ1-1, with TRBD1 matching over 10 bases. Trimming cost V 6 bases and J 4 bases; bases outside gene matches: 11. CDR1 is SQVTM and CDR2 is ANQGSEA in the germline V gene. This CDR3 is built from 15 residues. This chain's CDR3 is CSVGTGDRLSTEAFF. The DNA of the CDR3 is TGCAGCGTCGGGACAGGGGATAGGCTTAGCACTGAAGCTTTCTTT.

The V and J genes are TRBV7-2 and TRBJ1-2, with unresolved D. With 6 bases removed from V and 8 bases from J, the gap between germline ends came to 16 bases. CDR3 length: 13 amino acids. Germline V lookup: CDR1 SGHTA, CDR2 FQGNSA. CDR3 DNA sequence: TGTGCCAGCAGACCGGACGGGGATGGGGGCTACACCTTC. Amino acids: CASRPDGDGGYTF.

J is TRBJ2-1 and V is TRBV18, with TRBD2 matching 7 bases. The CDR3 has 15 amino acids. Germline-derived CDR1 and CDR2 are KGHSH and LQKENI. The V gene end was trimmed by 3 bases and the J gene end by 6 bases; junction bases not matched to a gene: 8. The CDR3 reads CASSPQRDKSNEQFF. The CDR3 nucleotides are TGTGCCAGCTCACCCCAGCGGGATAAAAGCAATGAGCAGTTCTTC.

This sequence joins TRBV9 and TRBJ2-7; the D gene is possibly TRBD2 (5 bases). CDR1 is SGDLS, CDR2 YYNGEE, per germline. CDR3 length: 14 amino acids. Trimming stripped 0 bases from V and 2 bases from J, with 9 bases between. CDR3 sequence (DNA): TGTGCCAGCAGCGTAGAGGCTAGCACCTACGAGCAGTACTTC. Protein sequence: CASSVEASTYEQYF.

This sequence joins TRBV7-6 and TRBJ2-1, with a tentative D call TRBD1 (5 bases). Trimming stripped 0 bases from V and 6 bases from J, with 12 bases between. The CDR3 contains 15 residues. The V gene's germline CDR1 is SGHVS and CDR2 FNYEAQ. The CDR3 DNA is TGTGCCAGCAGCTTAGCCAGGGTGGCCCCCAATGAGCAGTTCTTC. It is translated as CASSLARVAPNEQFF.

This sequence joins TRBV28 and TRBJ1-1; D remains unclear. The CDR3 is made up of 15 amino acids. Germline V CDR1 and CDR2: MDHEN, SYDVKM. The V gene lost 6 bases and the J gene lost 8 bases, with 22 bases spanning the gap. CDR3 nucleotides: TGTGCCAGCAGCCAAGACTATAGACTCATCGGAGAAGCTTTCTTT. Translated: CASSQDYRLIGEAFF.

This clone was seen just once. The J gene is TRBJ2-7, the V gene TRBV18, with 11 bases identical to TRBD2. Germline V gives CDR1 KGHSH, CDR2 LQKENI. J lost 4 bases, V lost 8 bases, and 4 bases had no gene match. The CDR3 contains 13 residues. The CDR3 DNA reads as TGTGCCAGCCATACTAGCGGGAGTTACGAGCAGTACTTC. Protein product: CASHTSGSYEQYF.

DNA for the CDR3: TGTGCCAGCAGCCGGACACCCATGAACACTGAAGCTTTCTTT. Translation gives CASSRTPMNTEAFF. The chain employs TRBV28 and TRBJ1-1; TRBD1 is a possible D gene (5 bases). Germline V gives CDR1 MDHEN, CDR2 SYDVKM. V gave up 6 bases and J gave up 0 bases, with 11 bases separating them. This CDR3 comprises 14 residues. The full variable domain, its missing parts supplied by reference TRBV28 and TRBJ1-1, is DVKVTQSSRYLVKRTGEKVFLECVQDMDHENMFWYRQDPGLGLRLIYFSYDVKMKEKGDIPEGYSVSREKKERFSLILESASTNQTSMYLCASSRTPMNTEAFFGQGTRLTVV.

The J gene is TRBJ2-5, the V gene TRBV30, with 12 bases fitting TRBD2. The CDR3 is 18 residues long. CDR1 GTSNPN and CDR2 SVGIG come from the germline V gene (reference sequence). Germline trimming cut 0 bases from V and 6 bases from J; bases unmatched to any gene: 14. The CDR3 loop reads CAWSVQLAGGPASKTQYF. DNA of the CDR3: TGTGCCTGGAGTGTACAGCTAGCGGGAGGGCCGGCCTCGAAGACCCAGTACTTC.

CDR3 in DNA: TGTGCCAGCAGCCCACGAGGGGAGGGGACCGGGGAGCTGTTTTTT. It encodes CASSPRGEGTGELFF. The V gene is TRBV7-3, the J gene TRBJ2-2, with 7 nucleotides matching TRBD2. Germline V gene lookup returns CDR1 SGHTA and CDR2 FQGTGA. V trimming: 5 bases; J trimming: 5 bases; junction bases outside the gene matches: 8. The CDR3 has 15 residues.

The V call is TRBV2, the J call TRBJ1-5; no firm D call. This CDR3 is 13 amino acids long. Trimming took off 7 bases at V and 6 bases at J, with 13 bases between the two ends. Germline CDR1 reads SNHLY; CDR2 reads FYNNEI. The CDR3 sequence is CASKPDEGQPQHF. CDR3 nucleotide sequence: TGTGCCAGCAAGCCGGATGAGGGTCAGCCCCAGCATTTT.

This clone has a single count. J is TRBJ2-7 and V is TRBV7-6; the D gene is possibly TRBD2 (6 bases). Germline V gene lookup returns CDR1 SGHVS and CDR2 FNYEAQ. This CDR3 is 15 amino acids long. V dropped 1 base and J dropped 2 bases, with 12 bases sitting between them. This CDR3 is CASSLGGRGTYEQYF. The DNA of the CDR3 is TGTGCCAGCAGCTTAGGAGGGCGGGGAACCTACGAGCAGTACTTC.

The genes are TRBV5-6 and TRBJ1-2, with 8 bases identical to TRBD1. V gave up 4 bases and J gave up 4 bases; unmatched junction bases: 18. Germline CDR1 SGHDT, CDR2 YYEEEE. The CDR3 has 18 amino acids. CDR3 DNA: TGTGCCAGCAGCCCGTTCGGTTTGTCCAGGGGGCTTTCCTATGGCTACACCTTC. It codes for CASSPFGLSRGLSYGYTF.

The J gene is TRBJ2-2, the V gene TRBV5-4; no clear D. Trimming took off 4 bases at V and 2 bases at J, with 12 bases between the two ends. This CDR3 spans 15 amino acids. Per the germline V gene, CDR1 is SGHNT and CDR2 is YYREEE (reference sequence). DNA for the CDR3: TGTGCCAGCAGCCCGGGTCTACCTAACACCGGGGAGCTGTTTTTT. The encoded protein is CASSPGLPNTGELFF.

The chain joins TRBV19 to TRBJ1-5; 7 bases align to TRBD1. The CDR3 contains 14 residues. Germline V gene lookup returns CDR1 LNHDA and CDR2 SQIVND (reference sequence). V dropped 2 bases and J dropped 7; count of bases not matched to a gene: 5. CDR3 sequence: CASSIRQGGQPQHF. The CDR3 DNA is TGTGCCAGTAGTATACGACAGGGAGGCCAGCCCCAGCATTTT.

V gene TRBV30 combines with J gene TRBJ2-3, with TRBD1 identical over 9 bases. The CDR3 covers 15 residues. The germline V gene encodes CDR1 GTSNPN and CDR2 SVGIG (reference sequence). The trim removed 6 bases at V and 0 bases at J, leaving 7 bases unmatched. The CDR3 region is CACHSGTGSTDTQYF. Here the CDR3 DNA reads TGTGCCTGCCATTCCGGGACAGGGAGCACAGATACGCAGTATTTT. Looking up the rest from reference TRBV30 and TRBJ2-3 gives the full variable domain: SQTIHQWPATLVQPVGSPLSLECTVEGTSNPNLYWYRQAAGRGLQLLFYSVGIGQISSEVPQNLSASRPQDRQFILSSKKLLLSDSGFYLCACHSGTGSTDTQYFGPGTRLTVL.